The clone carrying this T cell receptor (beta chain) was found a few times. This sample stems from a study of blood T cell repertoires in COVID-19. As for the study in general: Spain, Italy and the United States supplied samples that represented acute and convalescent COVID-19. PBMCs, B-cell-depleted T cells, or T cells were the source of the cDNA or gDNA that made up the material.

Repertoires were generated with immunoSEQ multiplex PCR, while TCRdb's copy carries only in-frame clones and drops some. In the table there are over 130,000 clones, 70% to 80% of which are singletons. CDR3 length: 14 residues. Germline V gives CDR1 MDHEN, CDR2 SYDVKM. Trimming removed 5 bases at V and 6 bases at J, with 13 bases between. The receptor's source is a man between 50 and 59 years old with acute or convalescent COVID-19. Sequencing input: peripheral blood. The rearrangement links TRBV28 to TRBJ1-4; weak D call: TRBD1 (6 bases). The CDR3 sequence is CASSEDSLDEKLFF. CDR3 in DNA: TGTGCCAGCAGTGAGGACAGCCTTGATGAAAAACTGTTTTTT. Based on the CDR3 plus reference TRBV28 and TRBJ1-4, the full variable domain is DVKVTQSSRYLVKRTGEKVFLECVQDMDHENMFWYRQDPGLGLRLIYFSYDVKMKEKGDIPEGYSVSREKKERFSLILESASTNQTSMYLCASSEDSLDEKLFFGSGTQLSVL.